The 2 T cell receptor beta chains below were found in one sample sequenced in a study of cytomegalovirus exposure and HLA in healthy donors. PCR amplification relied on 60 Vbeta primers (plus 13 Jbeta primers). The repertoire was sequenced with immunoSEQ multiplex PCR; TCRdb's copy has only in-frame clones and lacks some. In the table there are some 97,000 clones, roughly 70% of which are singletons. Sequenced: PBMCs. The receptor set was obtained from a woman younger than 35 in good health and CMV-seropositive.

CDR3 loop: CASKSGLAGSDTQYF. CDR3 sequence (DNA): TGTGCCAGCAAGTCGGGACTAGCGGGATCAGATACGCAGTATTTT. The gene calls are TRBV2 and TRBJ2-3; 13 bases fit TRBD2. In germline, CDR1 is SNHLY, CDR2 FYNNEI. V was pared by 7 bases and J by 4 bases, with 5 bases of the junction left unmatched. The CDR3 is made up of 15 amino acids.

This chain joins TRBV9 and TRBJ2-5; 7 bases line up with TRBD2. The CDR3 loop spans 15 amino acids. The germline V gene has CDR1 SGDLS and CDR2 YYNGEE. V lost 4 bases, J lost 6 bases, and 12 bases stayed unmatched. The CDR3 sequence: CASSREETSMKTQYF. CDR3 coding DNA: TGTGCCAGCAGCCGAGAGGAGACTAGCATGAAGACCCAGTACTTC. Filled out from reference TRBV9 and TRBJ2-5, the complete variable domain reads DSGVTQTPKHLITATGQRVTLRCSPRSGDLSVYWYQQSLDQGLQFLIQYYNGEERAKGNILERFSAQQFPDLHSELNLSSLELGDSALYFCASSREETSMKTQYFGPGTRLLVL.